These T cell receptor beta chains were read from a single sample in a study of technical replicates of blood from a few donors. Produced via immunoSEQ multiplex PCR; TCRdb's table is partial and in-frame only. The table has tens of thousands of clones, approximately 92% seen once. Sequencing was done on a sample of T cells isolated from PBMCs. The receptors were gathered from a human donor in good health. Some clones in this sample may be carry-over from other donors' samples. Each CDR3 is given with its conserved first and last residue. The order of the fields is J gene, V gene, D gene, clone size, CDR3 protein, CDR3 DNA. A D gene is named only where the DNA matches it firmly. Some rows mark clone size as missing; the rest say once, few, many or name a class of expanded clone.

TRBJ2-5	TRBV5-1	NA	NA	CASSLEGDETQYF	TGCGCCAGCAGCTTGGAAGGGGATGAGACCCAGTACTTC
TRBJ1-2	TRBV18	NA	NA	CASSPRDSPSYGYTF	TGTGCCAGCTCACCTCGGGACTCACCGTCTTATGGCTACACCTTC
TRBJ1-1	TRBV6-1	NA	NA	CASSELPFGTEAFF	TGTGCCAGCAGTGAACTCCCCTTCGGTACTGAAGCTTTCTTT
TRBJ2-2	TRBV6-4	NA	NA	CASSGNRVSTNTGELFF	TGTGCCAGCAGCGGGAACAGGGTGTCTACTAACACCGGGGAGCTGTTTTTT
TRBJ1-1	TRBV10-3	NA	NA	CAISVSSTGEEAFF	TGTGCCATCAGTGTAAGTTCTACGGGAGAAGAAGCTTTCTTT
TRBJ2-7	TRBV30	TRBD2	NA	CAWSVSGGSYEQYF	TGTGCCTGGAGTGTAAGCGGGGGGTCCTACGAGCAGTACTTC
TRBJ2-1	TRBV30	NA	NA	CAWMGARLNEQFF	TGTGCCTGGATGGGGGCCCGCTTGAATGAGCAGTTCTTC
TRBJ1-1	TRBV9	NA	few	CASSVADTEAFF	TGTGCCAGCAGCGTGGCGGACACTGAAGCTTTCTTT
TRBJ1-1	TRBV5-1	NA	NA	CASSLGPAGREAFF	TGCGCCAGCAGCTTAGGCCCCGCAGGGAGGGAAGCTTTCTTT
TRBJ2-1	TRBV4-2	NA	NA	CASSQDLYGSSYNEQFF	TGTGCCAGCAGCCAAGATCTTTACGGGAGCTCCTACAATGAGCAGTTCTTC
TRBJ1-1	TRBV18	NA	NA	CASSPPASGSTEAFF	TGTGCCAGCTCACCACCGGCCTCCGGGAGCACTGAAGCTTTCTTT
TRBJ2-1	TRBV5-1	TRBD1	NA	CASSHTGESSYNEQFF	TGCGCCAGCAGCCACACAGGGGAGAGCTCCTACAATGAGCAGTTCTTC
TRBJ1-1	TRBV6-5	NA	NA	CASSYSVEDEAFF	TGTGCCAGCAGTTACTCTGTTGAGGATGAAGCTTTCTTT
TRBJ1-6	TRBV30	NA	NA	CALINRTNNSPLHF	TGTGCCTTAATTAACAGGACTAATAATTCACCCCTCCACTTT
TRBJ1-1	TRBV5-6	NA	NA	CASSLALGGNTEAFF	TGTGCCAGCAGCTTGGCCTTGGGAGGGAATACTGAAGCTTTCTTT
TRBJ2-1	TRBV27	NA	once	CASSWSTYNEQFF	TGTGCCAGCAGTTGGAGTACCTACAATGAGCAGTTCTTC
TRBJ2-6	TRBV9	NA	NA	CASSGLLSGANVLTF	TGTGCCAGCTCTGGACTTCTCTCTGGGGCCAACGTCCTGACTTTC